This TCR beta chain was sequenced for a study of blood T cell repertoires in COVID-19. Study information: Samples of COVID-19 (acute and convalescent) were obtained from the United States, Italy and Spain.

This clone was counted once. CDR1 is ENHRY, CDR2 SYGVKD, per germline. CDR3 length equals 12 residues. Trimming left V 3 bases short and J 4 bases short, with 6 bases between. The assay was immunoSEQ multiplex PCR, and TCRdb's table has in-frame clones only and misses some. The sample has about 280,000 clones, 70% to 90% seen once. Sequencing used peripheral blood. This clonotype was obtained from a woman between 65 and 79 years old with acute or convalescent COVID-19. This chain joins TRBV10-3 and TRBJ1-2; tentatively, D is TRBD1 (5 bases). The CDR3 DNA reads as TGTGCCATCAGTGACGGGGGCTATGGCTACACCTTC. This codes for CAISDGGYGYTF.